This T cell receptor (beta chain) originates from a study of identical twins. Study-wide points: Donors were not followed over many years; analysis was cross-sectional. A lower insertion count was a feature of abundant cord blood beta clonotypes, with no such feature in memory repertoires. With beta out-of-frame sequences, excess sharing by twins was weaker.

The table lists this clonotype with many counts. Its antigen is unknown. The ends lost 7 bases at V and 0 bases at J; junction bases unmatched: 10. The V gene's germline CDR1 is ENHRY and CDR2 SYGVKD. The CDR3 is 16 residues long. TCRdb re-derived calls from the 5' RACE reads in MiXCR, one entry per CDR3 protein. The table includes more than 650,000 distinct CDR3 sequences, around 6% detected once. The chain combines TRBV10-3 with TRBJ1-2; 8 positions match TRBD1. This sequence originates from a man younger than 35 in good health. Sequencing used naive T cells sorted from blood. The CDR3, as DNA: TGTGCCATCAACAATAGGACAGGGATAACTAACTATGGCTACACCTTC. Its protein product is CAINNRTGITNYGYTF.